These T cell receptor beta chains were read from a single sample in a study of regulatory T cells in long-lasting Graves disease. TCRdb itself ran the multiplex PCR reads through MiXCR, one entry per CDR3 protein. The table shows over 350,000 distinct CDR3 sequences, with around 15% occurring only once. These data were also filed under a second study, of T cells in Graves' hyperthyroidism and ophthalmopathy.

This sample comprised peripheral blood mononuclear cells (PBMCs), obtained at new diagnosis, from a patient treated with antithyroid drugs. These receptors all come from a woman in her 50s with Graves disease. The CDR3 runs from the conserved cysteine through the conserved F or W. D genes are given only for firm matches. Expanded clones get a size class; other rows say once, few or many, or leave the size out.

v_gene,j_gene,abundance,d_gene,CDR3nt,CDR3aa
TRBV20-1,TRBJ2-3,NA,TRBD2,TGCAGTGCTAGAGATTTAACTAGCGGGGCAGATACGCAGTATTTT,CSARDLTSGADTQYF
TRBV9,TRBJ2-5,many,TRBD2,TGTGCCAGCAGCGTAGGTGGTAGCGGGCAAGAGACCCAGTACTTC,CASSVGGSGQETQYF
TRBV6-5,TRBJ2-3,NA,TRBD2,TGTGCCAGCAGTTACCCCGCGCGGGGGGATACGCAGTATTTT,CASSYPARGDTQYF
TRBV14,TRBJ2-7,NA,NA,TGTGCCAGCAGCCAAGAACAGAAGCAAGGGGTGTACGAGCAGTACTTC,CASSQEQKQGVYEQYF
TRBV6-5,TRBJ2-5,many,TRBD2,TGTGCCAGCAGTTCCCCCGTGCTAGCGGAGCAAGAGACCCAGTACTTC,CASSSPVLAEQETQYF
TRBV7-6,TRBJ1-2,NA,NA,TGTGCCAGCAGCCCGAACGGGGGTGGCTATGGCTACACCTTC,CASSPNGGGYGYTF
TRBV30,TRBJ1-2,NA,TRBD1,TGTGCCTGGAGTCCGGGACAGGGTGGCTACACCTTC,CAWSPGQGGYTF
TRBV3-1,TRBJ2-1,few,TRBD2,TGTGCCAGCAGCCCCGGGACTAGCGGGAGTGGGGGTTACAATGAGCAGTTCTTC,CASSPGTSGSGGYNEQFF
TRBV2,TRBJ1-1,many,TRBD1,TGTGCCAGTTCCGACAGGGAGGCTGAAGCTTTCTTT,CASSDREAEAFF
TRBV7-8,TRBJ2-3,many,NA,TGTGCCAGCGTCCCGGGGGTAGCGGACACAGATACGCAGTATTTT,CASVPGVADTDTQYF
TRBV3-1,TRBJ1-1,many,TRBD1,TGTGCCAGCAGTCAACCGGGACAGGGGGCTATTGAAGCTTTCTTT,CASSQPGQGAIEAFF
TRBV7-6,TRBJ2-7,NA,TRBD2,TGTGCCAGCAGCCTACCGGGACTAGCGGTCTACGAGCAGTACTTC,CASSLPGLAVYEQYF
TRBV11-2,TRBJ2-7,many,TRBD2,TGTGCCAGCAGCTTAGAACGGGGGGTTCCCTACGAGCAGTACTTC,CASSLERGVPYEQYF
TRBV5-5,TRBJ1-5,many,TRBD1,TGTGCCAGCAGGCGGACGGACAGGGGACGGGGTCAGCCCCAGCATTTT,CASRRTDRGRGQPQHF
TRBV12-3/TRBV12-4,TRBJ2-7,many,TRBD1,TGTGCCAGCAGTTTTGGGACAGAATCCTACGAGCAGTACTTC,CASSFGTESYEQYF
TRBV2,TRBJ2-7,few,TRBD2,TGTGCCAGCAGTGAGGGGAGGGCCGCCTACGAGCAGTATTTC,CASSEGRAAYEQYF
TRBV29-1,TRBJ2-2,NA,NA,TGCAGCGTTTCGCGACAGGCAGCCGGGGAGCTGTTTTTT,CSVSRQAAGELFF
TRBV6-2/TRBV6-3,TRBJ1-2,NA,NA,TGTGCCAGCAGTGAATTCGGGCAGGACTATGGCTACACCTTC,CASSEFGQDYGYTF
TRBV9,TRBJ2-7,NA,TRBD1,TGTGCCAGCAGCGGGTTAACCTCCGGGACAGGGGTTGCCTACGAGCAGTACTTC,CASSGLTSGTGVAYEQYF
TRBV10-1,TRBJ2-7,NA,TRBD2,TGCGCCAGCAGGGAGGGGACTAGCGGGAGGTCCGAGCAGTACTTC,CASREGTSGRSEQYF
TRBV5-1,TRBJ2-5,few,TRBD2,TGCGCCAGCAGCCCCATAGCGGGTGGGCAAGAGACCCAGTACTTC,CASSPIAGGQETQYF
TRBV2,TRBJ1-4,many,NA,TGTGCCATCAGGGGCCCTAATGAAAAACTGTTTTTT,CAIRGPNEKLFF
TRBV12-3/TRBV12-4,TRBJ2-5,NA,NA,TGTGCCAGCAGTTTGACGGGCGGAGGCCAAGAGACCCAGTACTTC,CASSLTGGGQETQYF
TRBV6-1,TRBJ1-5,many,NA,TGTGCCAGCAGTCCGGGCCTAGGGAATCAGCCCCAGCATTTT,CASSPGLGNQPQHF
TRBV7-9,TRBJ2-2,few,NA,TGTGCCAGCAGCTTTACCCAACGGACGAACACCGGGGAGCTGTTTTTT,CASSFTQRTNTGELFF
TRBV30,TRBJ1-5,many,NA,TGTGCCTGGAGTGTACATACCGGGACAACCGAGTCACAGCCCCAGCATTTT,CAWSVHTGTTESQPQHF
TRBV30,TRBJ1-1,many,NA,TGTGCCTGGAGCCCGGGCACTGAAGCTTTCTTT,CAWSPGTEAFF
TRBV6-1,TRBJ1-5,NA,NA,TGTGCCAGCAGTGGGGGACTGAATCAGCCCCAGCATTTT,CASSGGLNQPQHF
TRBV27,TRBJ1-5,many,NA,TGTGCCAGCAGTTTGGGTGGGAGTCCCCCACTTCACCCCCAGCATTTT,CASSLGGSPPLHPQHF
TRBV3-1,TRBJ2-1,many,TRBD2,TGTGCCAGCAGCCAAGCCCACCAAGCGGGAGTCGGTTCGGGGCACAATGAGCAGTTCTTC,CASSQAHQAGVGSGHNEQFF
TRBV6-1,TRBJ2-7,NA,TRBD2,TGTGCCAGCAGTGGACGGACTAGCGGGAGGGCCCGCTACGAGCAGTACTTC,CASSGRTSGRARYEQYF
TRBV7-9,TRBJ2-5,NA,TRBD2,TGTGCCAGCAGCTCGCTAGCGGGATTTCCTCAAGAGACCCAGTACTTC,CASSSLAGFPQETQYF
TRBV12-3/TRBV12-4,TRBJ2-5,NA,NA,TGTGCCAGCAGTTTTCTTCCAGGGGAAGAGACCCAGTACTTC,CASSFLPGEETQYF
TRBV7-9,TRBJ2-5,few,NA,TGTGCCAGCAGCTTACTCCCAGGTCGAGGAGAAGAGACCCAGTACTTC,CASSLLPGRGEETQYF